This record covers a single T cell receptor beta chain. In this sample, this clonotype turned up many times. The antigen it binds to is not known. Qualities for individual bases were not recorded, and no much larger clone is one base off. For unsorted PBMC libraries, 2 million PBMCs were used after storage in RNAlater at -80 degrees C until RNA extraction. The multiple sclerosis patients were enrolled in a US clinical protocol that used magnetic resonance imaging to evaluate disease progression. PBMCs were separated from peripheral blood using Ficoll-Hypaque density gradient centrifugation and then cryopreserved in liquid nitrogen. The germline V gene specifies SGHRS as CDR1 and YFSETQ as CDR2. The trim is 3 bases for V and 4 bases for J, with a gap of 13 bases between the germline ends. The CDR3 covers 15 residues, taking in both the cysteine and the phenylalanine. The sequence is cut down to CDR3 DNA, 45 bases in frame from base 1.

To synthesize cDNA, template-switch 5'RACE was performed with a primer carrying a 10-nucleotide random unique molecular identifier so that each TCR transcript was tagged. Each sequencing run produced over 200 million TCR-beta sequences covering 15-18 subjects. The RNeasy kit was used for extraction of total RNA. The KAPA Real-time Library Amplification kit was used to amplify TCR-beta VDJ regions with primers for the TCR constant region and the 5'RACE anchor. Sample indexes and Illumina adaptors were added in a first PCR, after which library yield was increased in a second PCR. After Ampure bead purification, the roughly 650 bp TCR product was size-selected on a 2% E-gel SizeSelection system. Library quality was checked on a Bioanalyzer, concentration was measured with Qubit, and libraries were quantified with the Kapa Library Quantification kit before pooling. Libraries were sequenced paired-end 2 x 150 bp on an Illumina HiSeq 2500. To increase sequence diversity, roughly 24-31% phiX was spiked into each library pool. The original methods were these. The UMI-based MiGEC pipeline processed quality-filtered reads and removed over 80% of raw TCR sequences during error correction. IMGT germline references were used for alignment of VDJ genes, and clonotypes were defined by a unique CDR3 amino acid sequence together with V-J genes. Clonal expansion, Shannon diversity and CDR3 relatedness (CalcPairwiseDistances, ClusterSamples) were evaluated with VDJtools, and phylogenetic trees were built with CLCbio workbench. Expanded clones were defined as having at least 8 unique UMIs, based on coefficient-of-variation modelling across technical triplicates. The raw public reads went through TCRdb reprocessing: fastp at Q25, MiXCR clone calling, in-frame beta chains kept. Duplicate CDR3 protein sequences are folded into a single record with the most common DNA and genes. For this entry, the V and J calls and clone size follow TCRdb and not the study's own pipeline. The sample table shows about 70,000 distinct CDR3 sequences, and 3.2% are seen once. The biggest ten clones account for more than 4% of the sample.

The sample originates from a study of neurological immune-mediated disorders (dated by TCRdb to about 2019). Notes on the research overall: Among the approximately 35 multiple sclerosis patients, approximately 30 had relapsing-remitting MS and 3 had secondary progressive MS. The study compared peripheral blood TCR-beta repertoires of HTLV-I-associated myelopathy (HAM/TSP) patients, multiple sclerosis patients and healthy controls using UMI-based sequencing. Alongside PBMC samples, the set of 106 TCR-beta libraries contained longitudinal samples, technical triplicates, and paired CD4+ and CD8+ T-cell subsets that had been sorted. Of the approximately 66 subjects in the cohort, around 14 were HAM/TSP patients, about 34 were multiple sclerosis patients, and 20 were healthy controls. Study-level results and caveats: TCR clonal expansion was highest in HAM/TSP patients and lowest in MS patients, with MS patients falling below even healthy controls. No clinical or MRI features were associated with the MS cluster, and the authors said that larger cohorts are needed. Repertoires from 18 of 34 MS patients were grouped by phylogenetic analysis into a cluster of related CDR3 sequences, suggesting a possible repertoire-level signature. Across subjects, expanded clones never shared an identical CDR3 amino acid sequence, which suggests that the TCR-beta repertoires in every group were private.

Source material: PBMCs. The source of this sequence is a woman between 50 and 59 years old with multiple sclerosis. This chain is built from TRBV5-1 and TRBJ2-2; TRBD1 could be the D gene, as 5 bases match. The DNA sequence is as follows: TGCGCCAGCAGCTCGGACACCCACTTCACCGGGGAGCTGTTTTTT. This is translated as CASSSDTHFTGELFF.